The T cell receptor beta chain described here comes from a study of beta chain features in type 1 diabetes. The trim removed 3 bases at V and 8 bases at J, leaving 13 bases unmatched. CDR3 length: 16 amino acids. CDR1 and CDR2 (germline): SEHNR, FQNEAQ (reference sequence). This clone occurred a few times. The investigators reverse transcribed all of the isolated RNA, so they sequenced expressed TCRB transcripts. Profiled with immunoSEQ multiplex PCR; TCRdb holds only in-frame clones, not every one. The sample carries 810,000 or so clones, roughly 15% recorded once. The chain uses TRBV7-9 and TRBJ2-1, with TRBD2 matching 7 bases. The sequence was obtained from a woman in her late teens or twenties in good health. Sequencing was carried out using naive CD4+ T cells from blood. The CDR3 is CASSFGGRRFRDEQFF. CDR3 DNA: TGTGCCAGCAGCTTCGGCGGGAGACGCTTTAGGGATGAGCAGTTCTTC.